This T cell receptor beta chain was observed in a study of shared clonotypes between healthy human individuals. Study summary: The composition of the donors was two women and a few men aged 18 to 49.

Trimming cost V 5 bases and J 4 bases, with 6 bases left between them. Germline assignment: CDR1 LNHNV and CDR2 YYDKDF (reference sequence). This CDR3 comprises 12 residues. HIV-negative, healthy adults without recent acute infections or vaccinations were the donors. Comment on this clone: Its antigen is unidentified.

TCRdb's copy holds only in-frame clones and misses some; the assay was immunoSEQ multiplex PCR. The table lists a few million clones, just over 90% of them singletons. Regarding the study as a whole: An effect of sequencing depth on clonotype sharing among donors was expected.

The V and J genes are TRBV15 and TRBJ2-4, with D perhaps TRBD1 or TRBD2 (5 bases each). The clonotype was recovered from a young man in good health. Sequencing was performed on naive CD4+ T cells sorted from blood. Subset specified: CD45RA+ positively selected. CDR3 in DNA: TGTGCCACCAGCGAGGGGAAAAACATTCAGTACTTC. Translation: CATSEGKNIQYF.